This T cell receptor (beta chain) was sequenced for a study of cytomegalovirus exposure and HLA in healthy donors (dated 2017 in TCRdb). General notes on the study: A later analysis indicated that the 90 to 150 validation repertoires were generated on the platform also employed for the 700 or so repertoires of the first cohort. The study was designed to test whether signatures of past pathogen exposure could be identified by cataloging public T cell receptors. A separate validation cohort of approximately 130 different subjects was used in addition to the 666-subject first cohort. The study combined high-throughput TCR immunosequencing, statistical association of individual TCRs with disease status, and machine learning to predict cytomegalovirus infection status. Study-level results and caveats: The authors suggested that the approach could potentially be extended to other disease states and immunological phenotypes. Most TCR sequences were seen in very few donors, while some public TCRs were found in many individuals. The study gave a list of roughly 150 TCR beta chains associated with cytomegalovirus. A later analysis had no HLA typing for the validation cohort, so co-occurrence there was scored across all 130 or so repertoires. Cytomegalovirus status was reported to be diagnosed by the classifier with high specificity and sensitivity in both the original and validation cohorts. In vitro tests confirmed that a few of the cytomegalovirus-associated TCR beta chains recognize cytomegalovirus antigens. In a later analysis, TCRs clustered in the first cohort were found to also tend to co-occur in the roughly 130 validation repertoires, with around 94% of cluster scores above 0.

Separate from the roughly 630-subject first cohort, the validation cohort of 120 subjects was the group to which the donors belonged. The library was prepared using the immunoSEQ multiplex PCR assay. The original methods were these. A statistical classification framework was built to diagnose cytomegalovirus status from the catalog of TCR beta chain sequences. This is the immuneACCESS table as TCRdb keeps it, with only in-frame sequences that have V and J called. A part of the clones is gone; compared with another copy, unresolved V genes explain less than half, and the rest is unexplained. V and J calls and clone size are those listed in that table; D and trimming were worked out from the DNA. Counted in this sample were more than 300,000 clones; about nine tenths of them appeared once. The ten largest clones represent 0.65% to 0.95% of the sample. Looking up the germline V gene yields CDR1 SGHNT and CDR2 YENEEA. V drops 5 bases and J drops 6 bases, leaving 14 bases in between. The CDR3 sequence holds 13 residues, the cysteine and phenylalanine included. The CDR3 DNA has 39 bases and is translated from base 1.

A remark on this clone: It has no known antigen specificity. No clone much larger than this one lies a single base away; base qualities are absent.

This clonotype was sampled from a woman aged 18-29 years in good health and CMV-seronegative. The source material was PBMCs. The V gene is TRBV11-3 and the J gene is TRBJ2-7; a weak D assignment points to TRBD2 (5 bases agree). The CDR3 amino acid sequence is: CASSPAGAVEQYF. Here is the DNA: TGTGCCAGCAGCCCGGCGGGTGCAGTCGAGCAGTACTTC.